Here is one T cell receptor (beta chain) with its context. No antigen is known for it. Base qualities are not provided; no much larger clone lies one nucleotide away. This sample is drawn from a study of blood T cell repertoires in COVID-19 (dated by TCRdb to 2020 to 2021). Background for the entire study: Collaborator samples came from the United States, Italy and Spain and covered acute and convalescent phases of COVID-19. The material from the prospective study consisted of cDNA or gDNA derived from T cells, B-cell-depleted T cells, or PBMCs. Subjects who had been exposed to COVID-19, were actively infected with it, or had recovered from it provided the deeply sampled blood TCRbeta repertoires that made up the dataset. The repertoires were released in a freely available public database meant as a resource for research on the immune response to SARS-CoV-2. The samples were drawn from two sources: the first 160 participants of the ongoing ImmuneRACE study, and over 1,000 subjects contributed by 6 global collaborators. Sample metadata almost always included a de-identified subject ID, COVID-19 status, age in years and sex. HLA class I and class II types, where available, came from metadata supplied by the sample provider rather than from assay-based typing. The research as a whole found: The quantity of clinical and demographic metadata differed by source and by participant and was supplied without curation.

TCRbeta CDR3 regions were amplified from genomic DNA by means of the immunoSEQ Assay, a bias-controlled multiplex PCR. The authors' analysis ran thus. The number of nucleated cells in each sample was estimated from the amplification of reference gene primers within the assay. To quantify the absolute abundance of each unique TCRbeta CDR3 rearrangement, sequence reads were collapsed and filtered. For each sample, productive Simpson clonality was calculated by taking the square root of Simpson's diversity index across productive rearrangements. TCRdb took this table from immuneACCESS and kept in-frame rearrangements with V and J called. Such tables lack part of the clones; where checked against another copy, unresolved V genes explain under half of the gap, and the rest is unexplained. From that table come the V and J calls and clone size; the DNA was used to work out D and trimming. In this sample the table shows about 60,000 clones, 80% to 95% of which occur a single time. The ten largest clones take up approximately 15% of the sample.

V lost 7 bases and J lost 2 bases, and the count of bases not matched to a germline gene is 8. The germline V gene gives CDR1 as LGHNT and CDR2 as FRNRAP. The CDR3 runs 14 residues from the cysteine to the phenylalanine. This entry keeps only the CDR3 DNA: 42 bases, framed from base 1. Collaborating institutions collected whole blood in K2EDTA tubes following their own protocols. For TCRbeta analysis, collaborator samples were shipped as frozen whole blood, as isolated PBMCs, or as DNA extracted from either sample type. The sequenced material came from peripheral blood. The sequence is built from TRBV12-5 and TRBJ2-7, and 7 junction bases match TRBD2. This receptor was identified in a human donor with active COVID-19. The donor label of this sample is uncertain. The CDR3 reads CASAGRSGAYEQYF. Read as DNA, the sequence is TGTGCTAGTGCCGGACGGAGCGGGGCCTACGAGCAGTACTTC.